The entry below describes one T cell receptor beta chain. The antigen is undetermined. This CDR3 is built from 12 residues. Germline-derived CDR1 and CDR2 are MNHEY and SVGAGI. With 6 bases removed from V and 6 bases from J, the gap between germline ends came to 10 bases. These data originate in a study of OX40 agonist ivuxolimab in advanced cancers. Study information: Hepatocellular carcinoma, melanoma, renal cell or head and neck cancer affected the dose-escalation patients.

General study points: More expanded clones were found, on average, in CD8+ than in CD4+ T cells.

Assay used: immunoSEQ multiplex PCR; TCRdb lists only in-frame clones, some missing. The sample records fewer than 40,000 clones, less than 80% being singletons. This chain joins TRBV6-5 and TRBJ2-3, with D possibly matching TRBD2 (5 bases). The material sequenced was CD4+ or CD8+ T cells sorted from blood, taken in a trial of the OX40 agonist ivuxolimab. The receptor was derived from an adult with an advanced solid tumor such as melanoma, head and neck, liver or kidney cancer. CDR3 residues: CASSQRTDTQYF. Here the CDR3 DNA reads TGTGCCAGCAGCCAAAGGACTGATACGCAGTATTTT.